This T cell receptor beta chain was obtained from a study of shared T cell receptors in the human thymus. Repertoires were generated with immunoSEQ multiplex PCR, while TCRdb's copy carries only in-frame clones and drops some. Altogether some 760,000 clones are present, approximately 85% being singletons, with the ten largest covering roughly 0.01%. This CDR3 is 13 amino acids long. With 5 bases clipped from V and 10 bases from J, the junction kept 10 bases outside the gene matches. Germline V gene lookup returns CDR1 MNHEY and CDR2 SMNVEV (reference sequence). These data were also reused for a study on human thymus T cells. According to that study: Each of the donors was a healthy Finnish infant who was undergoing open corrective cardiac surgery for congenital heart defects. During corrective heart surgery, resections were taken, and the thymus tissue came from them. Seemingly biased V and J gene usage marked thymic and blood repertoires. Related work found strong thymic repertoire overlap between unrelated individuals.

The TCR was taken from a girl under three years old with a congenital heart defect. Sequencing input: thymocytes. V is TRBV27 and J is TRBJ1-1; 7 bases are shared with TRBD1. The CDR3 DNA sequence: TGTGCCAGCAGTAGGCCGGGCAGGGGGGTAGCTTTCTTT. Residues: CASSRPGRGVAFF.